This TCR beta chain was retrieved from a study of blood T cell repertoires in COVID-19. On the study more broadly: Samples came from the United States, Italy and Spain, spanning acute and convalescent COVID-19. T cells, B-cell-depleted T cells, or PBMCs supplied cDNA or gDNA.

Trimming cost V 1 base and J 7 bases; bases outside gene matches: 1. CDR3 length equals 13 residues. Germline CDR1 and CDR2: LGHNA and YSLEER. Authors' analysis steps: Amplifying reference gene primers gave estimates of nucleated cell counts. The table came from immunoSEQ multiplex PCR; TCRdb's copy has only in-frame clones and leaves some out. The V and J calls and the clone size are those of that table, but D and trimming were determined from the DNA. This sample yields about 270,000 clones, of which about 80% are seen a single time; 8% to 9.5% belongs to the top ten. The origin of this receptor is a human donor in a cohort sampled during active COVID-19. Sequenced input: peripheral blood. The rearrangement uses TRBV4-3 and TRBJ1-2; 9 positions agree with TRBD1. The CDR3, as DNA: TGCGCCAGCAGCCAAGGGACAGGGGCTGGCTACACCTTC. The encoded protein is CASSQGTGAGYTF.